A single sample is the source of the 27 T cell receptor beta chains below, sequenced in a study of beta chain features in type 1 diabetes. Every isolated RNA sample was fully reverse transcribed, so sequencing captured expressed TCRB transcripts. The data were produced by immunoSEQ multiplex PCR, yet TCRdb's version contains in-frame clones alone and is incomplete. This sample has 150,000 to 190,000 clones, with 11% found just once. Source material: central memory CD4+ T cells from blood. The receptors originated from a man younger than 30 in good health.

The chain joins TRBV9 to TRBJ2-3, with TRBD1 identical over 11 bases. The V segment lost 3 bases and the J segment 3 bases; nucleotides outside the gene matches: 12. Germline values: CDR1 SGDLS, CDR2 YYNGEE. This CDR3 has 18 residues. CDR3 DNA sequence: TGTGCCAGCAGCGCCAGCGGGACAGGGGGAGCTGGGACAGATACGCAGTATTTT. This codes for CASSASGTGGAGTDTQYF. The full variable domain, in which reference TRBV9 and TRBJ2-3 provide the parts outside the CDR3, is DSGVTQTPKHLITATGQRVTLRCSPRSGDLSVYWYQQSLDQGLQFLIQYYNGEERAKGNILERFSAQQFPDLHSELNLSSLELGDSALYFCASSASGTGGAGTDTQYFGPGTRLTVL.

The CDR3 coding sequence is TGCGCCAGCAGCTTCGATGGACAGTCGAACGAGCAGTACTTC. The encoded protein is CASSFDGQSNEQYF. The chain is built from TRBV5-1 and TRBJ2-7; TRBD1 is a possible D gene (6 bases). The CDR3 covers 14 residues. V was pared by 2 bases and J by 5 bases, with 14 bases between. Germline lookup yields CDR1 SGHRS and CDR2 YFSETQ. Combining the CDR3 with reference TRBV5-1 and TRBJ2-7 gives the whole variable domain KAGVTQTPRYLIKTRGQQVTLSCSPISGHRSVSWYQQTPGQGLQFLFEYFSETQRNKGNFPGRFSGRQFSNSRSEMNVSTLELGDSALYLCASSFDGQSNEQYFGPGTRLTVT.

Only a few counts were recorded for this clone. This rearrangement joins TRBV7-3 to TRBJ1-5; D gene unclear. Germline values: CDR1 SGHTA, CDR2 FQGTGA. The CDR3 is 14 amino acids. The germline V and J ends were trimmed by 1 base and 2 bases, with 6 bases remaining between them. CDR3 bases: TGTGCCAGCAGCTTAAGTTCGGGCAATCAGCCCCAGCATTTT. The encoded protein is CASSLSSGNQPQHF. Using reference TRBV7-3 and TRBJ1-5 for the parts outside the CDR3, the full variable domain is GAGVSQTPSNKVTEKGKYVELRCDPISGHTALYWYRQSLGQGPEFLIYFQGTGAADDSGLPNDRFFAVRPEGSVSTLKIQRTERGDSAVYLCASSLSSGNQPQHFGDGTRLSIL.

Only one count was recorded for this clone. This rearrangement joins TRBV2 to TRBJ2-3; TRBD2 agrees at 8 bases. The germline CDR1 and CDR2 sequences are SNHLY and FYNNEI. This CDR3 has 16 residues. With V trimmed by 3 bases and J by 2 bases, 7 bases remained unmatched. The CDR3 DNA is TGTGCCAGCAGTGACTGGTTAGCGGGGTCCACAGATACGCAGTATTTT. It is translated as CASSDWLAGSTDTQYF.

V is TRBV9 and J is TRBJ1-4, with D possibly TRBD1 on 5 matching bases. V lost 4 bases, J lost 3 bases, and 10 bases lay in between. This CDR3 has 14 amino acids. The germline CDR1 and CDR2 sequences are SGDLS and YYNGEE. Written as DNA, the CDR3 is TGTGCCAGCAGCTCTGGGGACGCTAATGAAAAACTGTTTTTT. Translation gives CASSSGDANEKLFF.

This chain connects TRBV9 to TRBJ2-7, with 7 positions matching TRBD2. Germline V gene data show CDR1 as SGDLS and CDR2 as YYNGEE. The CDR3 runs to 15 residues. The junction had 7 bases not matched to a gene; V was cut back by 4 bases and J by 0 bases. The CDR3 coding sequence is TGTGCCAGCAGCCCGAGGGACTATAGCTCCTACGAGCAGTACTTC. As protein: CASSPRDYSSYEQYF.

This clone was seen a handful of times. V usage is TRBV19 and J usage is TRBJ1-2, with 9 bases fitting TRBD1. The CDR3 has 16 residues. The junction had 16 bases not matched to a gene; V was cut back by 5 bases and J by 9 bases. Looked up from germline, CDR1 is LNHDA and CDR2 is SQIVND (reference sequence). The CDR3 protein is CASSSTGTGFQDSYTF. CDR3 DNA: TGTGCCAGTAGTTCTACCGGGACAGGGTTCCAGGATAGCTACACCTTC.

The rearrangement uses TRBV7-8 and TRBJ2-1; 10 positions match TRBD2. CDR3 length equals 12 residues. Germline loops: CDR1 SGHVS, CDR2 FQNEAQ. V was pared by 9 bases and J by 5 bases, with 1 base of the junction left unmatched. CDR3 in amino acids: CASSGGHNEQFF. CDR3 DNA sequence: TGTGCCAGTAGCGGGGGGCACAATGAGCAGTTCTTC.

CDR3 in DNA: TGCGCCAGCAGCCAAGATCCAGGGGGCGTCTCTAATGAAAAACTGTTTTTT. It specifies CASSQDPGGVSNEKLFF. The V call is TRBV4-3, the J call TRBJ1-4; 8 nucleotides match TRBD1. Per germline, CDR1 LGHNA and CDR2 YSLEER. The CDR3 has 17 amino acids. V shed 0 bases, J shed 3 bases, and the junction held 6 bases outside the gene matches.

This clone was seen a handful of times. The gene calls are TRBV10-3 and TRBJ1-5; D may be TRBD1 (6 bases). Germline-derived CDR1 and CDR2 are ENHRY and SYGVKD. Trimming shortened V by 3 bases and J by 7 bases, and 10 bases separated the two germline ends. This CDR3 is built from 13 residues. Here the CDR3 reads CAISEGGKQPQHF. CDR3 DNA sequence: TGTGCCATCAGTGAAGGGGGTAAACAGCCCCAGCATTTT.

This clone was seen a handful of times. This chain links TRBV30 with TRBJ2-3, with 9 positions matching TRBD1. The V gene's germline CDR1 is GTSNPN and CDR2 SVGIG (reference sequence). This CDR3 has 14 residues. Trimming removed 4 bases from V and 2 bases from J; junction bases left unmatched: 4. DNA of the CDR3: TGTGCCTGGACCACAGGGGGCATCACAGATACGCAGTATTTT. Its translation: CAWTTGGITDTQYF.

V is TRBV4-3 and J is TRBJ2-1; D perhaps matches TRBD1 (6 bases). Germline V gene sequence: CDR1 LGHNA, CDR2 YSLEER. Trimming cost V 0 bases and J 4 bases, with 10 bases left between them. The CDR3 is 15 residues long. CDR3 protein: CASSQDQDSYNEQFF. The CDR3 coding sequence is TGCGCCAGCAGCCAAGATCAGGACAGTTACAATGAGCAGTTCTTC.

This chain joins TRBV7-2 and TRBJ1-5; unclear D gene. Germline loops: CDR1 SGHTA, CDR2 FQGNSA. The CDR3 loop spans 15 amino acids. The ends were cut back, 5 bases at V and 6 bases at J, with 17 bases in the middle. The CDR3 is CASSDPGYFSQPQHF. CDR3 in DNA: TGTGCCAGCAGCGACCCGGGGTATTTCAGTCAGCCCCAGCATTTT.

V gene TRBV2 combines with J gene TRBJ1-1; TRBD1 is a possible D gene (5 bases). V shed 7 bases and J shed 5 bases, with 17 bases lying between them. CDR1 and CDR2 (germline): SNHLY, FYNNEI. CDR3 length: 14 amino acids. CDR3 protein: CASKIGAGGTEAFF. In DNA form, the CDR3 reads TGTGCCAGCAAAATTGGGGCGGGCGGGACTGAAGCTTTCTTT. Based on the CDR3 plus reference TRBV2 and TRBJ1-1, the full variable domain is EPEVTQTPSHQVTQMGQEVILRCVPISNHLYFYWYRQILGQKVEFLVSFYNNEISEKSEIFDDQFSVERPDGSNFTLKIRSTKLEDSAMYFCASKIGAGGTEAFFGQGTRLTVV.

In its sample, this clone was seen many times. The gene calls are TRBV19 and TRBJ2-4; 8 nucleotides agree with TRBD1. The length of the CDR3 is 14 residues. Germline CDR1 and CDR2: LNHDA and SQIVND (reference sequence). V shed 7 bases, J shed 1 base, and the junction held 3 bases outside the gene matches. The CDR3 coding sequence is TGTGCCAGTACCCGGACAGGGGCCAAAAACATTCAGTACTTC. This encodes CASTRTGAKNIQYF. Combining the CDR3 with reference TRBV19 and TRBJ2-4 gives the whole variable domain DGGITQSPKYLFRKEGQNVTLSCEQNLNHDAMYWYRQDPGQGLRLIYYSQIVNDFQKGDIAEGYSVSREKKESFPLTVTSAQKNPTAFYLCASTRTGAKNIQYFGAGTRLSVL.

As for this clone: This may be a read error, as it is one base from a much larger clone. The rearrangement links TRBV29-1 to TRBJ2-4; D could derive from TRBD1 or TRBD2 (7 bases each). Germline V gene sequence: CDR1 SQVTM, CDR2 ANQGSEA. There are 16 residues in the CDR3. The CDR3 is CCVQGRGRLSKNIQYF. The CDR3 DNA sequence: TGCTGCGTTCAAGGGAGGGGGCGTTTATCCAAAAACATTCAGTACTTC.

The rearrangement uses TRBV10-3 and TRBJ2-5, with 10 positions matching TRBD2. V was pared by 10 bases and J by 2 bases, with 10 bases of the junction left unmatched. The length of the CDR3 is 15 residues. CDR1 ENHRY and CDR2 SYGVKD come from the germline V gene. In DNA form, the CDR3 reads TGTGCCAGCAAGAGGAGGACTAGCGGACAAGAGACCCAGTACTTC. It encodes CASKRRTSGQETQYF.

This clone was counted a few times. V usage is TRBV7-9 and J usage is TRBJ2-5; the D gene is possibly TRBD2 (6 bases). The germline V gene encodes CDR1 SEHNR and CDR2 FQNEAQ (reference sequence). The V end was cut by 4 bases, the J end by 2 bases, with 23 bases between. There are 18 residues in the CDR3. The CDR3 DNA follows: TGTGCCAGCAGCTCCTATGGGACTCTGGGGCGTTATCAAGAGACCCAGTACTTC. This gives the protein CASSSYGTLGRYQETQYF.

V and J are TRBV28 and TRBJ1-1; 8 nucleotides match TRBD1. CDR1 is MDHEN, CDR2 SYDVKM, per germline. The CDR3 consists of 14 residues. The J segment lost 2 bases and the V segment lost 7 bases, leaving 6 bases of the junction unmatched. The CDR3 reads CASIQGAVNTEAFF. CDR3 nucleotide sequence: TGTGCCAGCATCCAGGGGGCTGTAAACACTGAAGCTTTCTTT.

With regard to this clone: Since a much larger clone is just one base distant, this may be a read error. In the same sample, other DNA sequences code for this CDR3. The CDR3 protein is CASSLARTSGSSYEQYF. CDR3 sequence (DNA): TGTGCCAGCAGCTTAGCCCGGACAAGCGGCTCCTCCTACGAGCAGTACTTC. This chain joins TRBV7-2 and TRBJ2-7; the D call may be TRBD1 or TRBD2 (5 bases each). The CDR3 contains 17 residues. The germline gives CDR1 SGHTA, CDR2 FQGNSA. V was cut by 0 bases and J by 0 bases, with 15 bases left in between.

In this sample, this clone turned up a few times. J is TRBJ2-5 and V is TRBV6-6; weak D call: TRBD1 (6 bases). Judging by the DNA end, TRBJ2-7 fits better; the J call may be wrong. Germline V CDR1 and CDR2: MNHNY, SVGAGI (reference sequence). This CDR3 is 16 amino acids long. The CDR3 nucleotides read TGTGCCAGCAGTTACTCTCCCGGGACAACTTATTACGAGCAGTACTTC. Translated: CASSYSPGTTYYEQYF.

This clone was detected a few times. The gene calls are TRBV7-9 and TRBJ2-7; D remains unclear. This CDR3 comprises 11 residues. Germline V gene data show CDR1 as SEHNR and CDR2 as FQNEAQ (reference sequence). V was cut by 5 bases and J by 3 bases, with 5 bases left in between. The CDR3 region is CASSLHYEQYF. CDR3 bases: TGTGCCAGCAGCCTACACTACGAGCAGTACTTC.

This clone was found a few times. The J gene is TRBJ2-7, the V gene TRBV28, with TRBD1 identical over 7 bases. The CDR3 totals 18 residues. The germline V gene has CDR1 MDHEN and CDR2 SYDVKM. Germline trimming cut 4 bases from V and 0 bases from J; bases unmatched to any gene: 15. The CDR3 spells CASSSQVGQARNSYEQYF. As DNA, the CDR3 is TGTGCCAGCAGTTCCCAAGTCGGACAGGCGCGAAACTCCTACGAGCAGTACTTC.

The rearrangement joins TRBV7-2 to TRBJ2-6; D is undetermined. Germline V CDR1 and CDR2: SGHTA, FQGNSA. V was trimmed by 0 bases and J by 3 bases, leaving 3 bases between them. The CDR3 has 14 amino acids. The CDR3 region has the DNA TGTGCCAGCAGCTTAGCCTATGGGGCCAACGTCCTGACTTTC. Protein product: CASSLAYGANVLTF.

The J gene is TRBJ2-7, the V gene TRBV30, with D perhaps matching TRBD1 (7 bases). This CDR3 is 15 amino acids long. Between the trimmed V and J ends, which lost 2 bases and 4 bases, there was a span of 18 bases. CDR1 is GTSNPN, CDR2 SVGIG, per germline (reference sequence). The CDR3 coding sequence is TGTGCCTGGAGTAGCGAACAGGGGAGGCAATACGAGCAGTACTTC. This codes for CAWSSEQGRQYEQYF.

At least ten counts were recorded for this clone. This chain links TRBV5-4 with TRBJ2-3; 8 bases are shared with TRBD2. Unmatched junction bases numbered 3, after V lost 1 base and J lost 2 bases. Per the germline V gene, CDR1 is SGHNT and CDR2 is YYREEE (reference sequence). The CDR3 contains 15 residues. CDR3 amino acids: CASSLTSGYTDTQYF. As DNA, the CDR3 is TGTGCCAGCAGCTTGACTAGCGGATACACAGATACGCAGTATTTT.

The DNA for the CDR3 is TGTGCCAGCAGTTTCCGGGGACAGTATGGCTACACCTTC. Its protein product is CASSFRGQYGYTF. The chain carries TRBV27 and TRBJ1-2, with 7 bases fitting TRBD1. Germline-derived CDR1 and CDR2 are MNHEY and SMNVEV (reference sequence). The V segment lost 3 bases and the J segment 5 bases; nucleotides outside the gene matches: 3. CDR3 length: 13 amino acids.